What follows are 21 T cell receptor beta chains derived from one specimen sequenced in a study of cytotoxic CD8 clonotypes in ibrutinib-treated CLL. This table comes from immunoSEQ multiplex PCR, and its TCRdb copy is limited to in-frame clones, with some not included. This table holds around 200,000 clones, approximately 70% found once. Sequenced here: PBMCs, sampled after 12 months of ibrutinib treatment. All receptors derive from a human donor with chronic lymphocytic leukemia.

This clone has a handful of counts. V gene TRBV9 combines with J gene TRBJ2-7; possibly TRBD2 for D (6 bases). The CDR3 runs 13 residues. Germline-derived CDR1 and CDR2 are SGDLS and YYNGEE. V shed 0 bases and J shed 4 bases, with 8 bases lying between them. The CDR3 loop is CASSVDAGYEQYF. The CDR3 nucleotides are TGTGCCAGCAGCGTAGATGCGGGGTACGAGCAGTACTTC.

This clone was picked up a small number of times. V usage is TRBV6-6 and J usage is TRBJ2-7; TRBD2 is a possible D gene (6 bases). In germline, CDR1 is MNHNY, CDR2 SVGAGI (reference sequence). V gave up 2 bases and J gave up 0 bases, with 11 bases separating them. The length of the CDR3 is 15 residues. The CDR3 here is CASSYGTDSSYEQYF. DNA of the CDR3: TGTGCCAGCAGTTACGGGACTGACAGCTCCTACGAGCAGTACTTC.

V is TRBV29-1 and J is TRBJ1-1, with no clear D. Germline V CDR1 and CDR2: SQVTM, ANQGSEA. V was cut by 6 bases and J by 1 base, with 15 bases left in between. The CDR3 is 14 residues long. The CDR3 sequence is CSVESRATNTEAFF. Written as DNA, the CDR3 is TGCAGCGTAGAGTCCCGGGCCACGAACACTGAAGCTTTCTTT.

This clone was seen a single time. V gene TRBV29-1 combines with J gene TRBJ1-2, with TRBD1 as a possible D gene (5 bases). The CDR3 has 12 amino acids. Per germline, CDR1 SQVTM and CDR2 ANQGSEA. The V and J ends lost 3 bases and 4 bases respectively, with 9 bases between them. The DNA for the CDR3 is TGCAGCGTTGATAAGGGGCCCTATGGCTACACCTTC. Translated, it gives CSVDKGPYGYTF.

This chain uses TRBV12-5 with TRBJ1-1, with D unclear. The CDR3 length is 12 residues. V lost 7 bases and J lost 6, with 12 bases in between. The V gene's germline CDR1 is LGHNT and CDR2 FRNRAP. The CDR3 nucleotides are TGTGCTAGTGAACGTTTTGGCGCTGAAGCTTTCTTT. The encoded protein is CASERFGAEAFF.

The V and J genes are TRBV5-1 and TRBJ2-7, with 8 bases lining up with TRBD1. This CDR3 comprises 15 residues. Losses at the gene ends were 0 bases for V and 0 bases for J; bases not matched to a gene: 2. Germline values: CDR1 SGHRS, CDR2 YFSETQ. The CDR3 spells CASSLAGQVSYEQYF. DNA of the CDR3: TGCGCCAGCAGCTTGGCGGGACAGGTCTCCTACGAGCAGTACTTC.

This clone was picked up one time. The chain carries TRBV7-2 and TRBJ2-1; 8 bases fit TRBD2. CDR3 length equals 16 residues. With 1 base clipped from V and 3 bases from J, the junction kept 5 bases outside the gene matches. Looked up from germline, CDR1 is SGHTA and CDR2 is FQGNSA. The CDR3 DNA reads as TGTGCCAGCAGCTTAGGCGGGAGGAGAGTCTACAATGAGCAGTTCTTC. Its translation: CASSLGGRRVYNEQFF.

The CDR3 region is CASSRLAGGAGELFF. Written as DNA, the CDR3 is TGTGCCAGCAGTAGACTAGCGGGAGGTGCCGGGGAGCTGTTTTTT. The gene calls are TRBV6-4 and TRBJ2-2, with TRBD2 identical over 13 bases. The CDR3 has 15 amino acids. Germline loops: CDR1 MRHNA, CDR2 SNTAGT. With V trimmed by 5 bases and J by 6 bases, 3 bases remained unmatched.

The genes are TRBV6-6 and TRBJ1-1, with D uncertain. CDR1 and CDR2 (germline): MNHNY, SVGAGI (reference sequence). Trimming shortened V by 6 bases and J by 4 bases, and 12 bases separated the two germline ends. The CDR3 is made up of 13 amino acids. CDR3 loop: CASSEWKRTEAFF. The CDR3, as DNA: TGTGCCAGCAGCGAATGGAAGCGCACTGAAGCTTTCTTT.

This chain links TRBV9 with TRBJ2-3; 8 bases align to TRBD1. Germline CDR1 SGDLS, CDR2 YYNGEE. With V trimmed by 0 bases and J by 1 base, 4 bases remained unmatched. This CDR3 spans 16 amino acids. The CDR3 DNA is TGTGCCAGCAGCGTAGGAGGACAGGGTCGCACAGATACGCAGTATTTT. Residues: CASSVGGQGRTDTQYF. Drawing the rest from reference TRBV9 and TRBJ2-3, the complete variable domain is DSGVTQTPKHLITATGQRVTLRCSPRSGDLSVYWYQQSLDQGLQFLIQYYNGEERAKGNILERFSAQQFPDLHSELNLSSLELGDSALYFCASSVGGQGRTDTQYFGPGTRLTVL.

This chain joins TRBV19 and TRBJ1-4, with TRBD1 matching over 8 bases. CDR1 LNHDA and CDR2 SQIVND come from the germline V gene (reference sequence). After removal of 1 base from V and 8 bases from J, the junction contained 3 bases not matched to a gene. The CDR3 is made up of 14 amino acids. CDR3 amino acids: CASSIGTGPEKLFF. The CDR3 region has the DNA TGTGCCAGTAGTATAGGGACAGGGCCGGAAAAACTGTTTTTT.

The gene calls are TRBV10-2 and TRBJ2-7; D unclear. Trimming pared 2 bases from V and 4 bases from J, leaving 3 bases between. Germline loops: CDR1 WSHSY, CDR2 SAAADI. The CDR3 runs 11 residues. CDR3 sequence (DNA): TGCGCCAGCAGTGAGGGATACGAGCAGTACTTC. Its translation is CASSEGYEQYF.

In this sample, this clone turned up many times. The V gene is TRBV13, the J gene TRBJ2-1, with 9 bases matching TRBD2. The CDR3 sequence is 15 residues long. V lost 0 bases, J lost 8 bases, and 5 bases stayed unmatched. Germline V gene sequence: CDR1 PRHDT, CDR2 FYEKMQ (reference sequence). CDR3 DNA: TGTGCCAGCAGCTTAGGTCGCGGGAGGGTCGATGAGCAGTTCTTC. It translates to CASSLGRGRVDEQFF.

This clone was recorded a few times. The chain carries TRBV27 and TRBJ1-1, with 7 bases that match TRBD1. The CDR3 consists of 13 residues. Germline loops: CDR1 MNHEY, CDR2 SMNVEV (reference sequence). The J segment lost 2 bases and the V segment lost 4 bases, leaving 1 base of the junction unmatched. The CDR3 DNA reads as TGTGCCAGCAGTTGGGACAGCAACACTGAAGCTTTCTTT. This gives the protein CASSWDSNTEAFF.

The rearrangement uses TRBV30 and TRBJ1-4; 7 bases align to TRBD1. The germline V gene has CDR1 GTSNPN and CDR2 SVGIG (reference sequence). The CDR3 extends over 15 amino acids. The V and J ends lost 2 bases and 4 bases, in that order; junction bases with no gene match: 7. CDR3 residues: CAWSTLDRDNEKLFF. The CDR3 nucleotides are TGTGCCTGGAGTACTTTAGACAGGGATAATGAAAAACTGTTTTTT.

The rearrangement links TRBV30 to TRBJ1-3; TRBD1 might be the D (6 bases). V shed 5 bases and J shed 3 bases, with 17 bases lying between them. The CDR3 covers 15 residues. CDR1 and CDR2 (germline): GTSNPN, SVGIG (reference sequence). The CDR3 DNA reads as TGTGCCTGGCATATCGCAGGGGTTCGTGGAAACACCATATATTTT. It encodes CAWHIAGVRGNTIYF.

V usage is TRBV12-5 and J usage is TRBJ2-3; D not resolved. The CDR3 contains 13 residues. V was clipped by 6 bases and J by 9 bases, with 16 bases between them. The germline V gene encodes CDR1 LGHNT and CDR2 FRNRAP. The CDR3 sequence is CASGLHIAGTQYF. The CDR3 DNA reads TGTGCTAGTGGCCTGCATATAGCAGGCACGCAGTATTTT.

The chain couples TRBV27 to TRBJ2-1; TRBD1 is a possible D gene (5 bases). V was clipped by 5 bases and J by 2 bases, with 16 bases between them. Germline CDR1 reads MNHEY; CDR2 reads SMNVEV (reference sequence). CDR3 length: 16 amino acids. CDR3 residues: CASSPLRDVTYNEQFF. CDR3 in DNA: TGTGCCAGCAGTCCGCTCAGGGATGTAACCTACAATGAGCAGTTCTTC.

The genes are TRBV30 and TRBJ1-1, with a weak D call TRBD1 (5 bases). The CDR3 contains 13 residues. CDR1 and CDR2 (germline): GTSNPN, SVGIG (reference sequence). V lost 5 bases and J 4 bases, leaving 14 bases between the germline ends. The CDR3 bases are TGTGCCTGGGCCCAGGGTACGACCACTGAAGCTTTCTTT. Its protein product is CAWAQGTTTEAFF.

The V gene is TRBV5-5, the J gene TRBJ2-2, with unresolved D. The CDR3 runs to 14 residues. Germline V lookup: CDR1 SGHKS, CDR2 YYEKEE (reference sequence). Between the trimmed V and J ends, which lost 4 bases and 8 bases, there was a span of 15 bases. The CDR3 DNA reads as TGTGCCAGCAGCCTGTCAGGATCCCGGGGGGAGCTGTTTTTT. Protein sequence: CASSLSGSRGELFF.

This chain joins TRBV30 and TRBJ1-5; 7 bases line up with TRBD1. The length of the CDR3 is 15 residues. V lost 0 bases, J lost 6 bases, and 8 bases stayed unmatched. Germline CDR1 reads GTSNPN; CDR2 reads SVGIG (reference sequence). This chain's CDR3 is CAWSVASGGGQPQHF. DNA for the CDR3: TGTGCCTGGAGTGTAGCGTCAGGGGGGGGTCAGCCCCAGCATTTT. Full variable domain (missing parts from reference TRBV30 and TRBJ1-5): SQTIHQWPATLVQPVGSPLSLECTVEGTSNPNLYWYRQAAGRGLQLLFYSVGIGQISSEVPQNLSASRPQDRQFILSSKKLLLSDSGFYLCAWSVASGGGQPQHFGDGTRLSIL.